The clone carrying this T cell receptor beta chain was observed a few times. The table came from immunoSEQ multiplex PCR; TCRdb's copy has only in-frame clones and leaves some out. The sample records 60,000 to 70,000 clones, 70% to 90% being singletons. The data are from a study of blood T cell repertoires in COVID-19. This CDR3 is built from 10 residues. The V end lost 5 bases, the J end lost 8 bases, and 9 bases lay between the germline ends. CDR1 GTSNPN and CDR2 SVGIG come from the germline V gene (reference sequence). This receptor was obtained from a woman aged 60 to 75 with acute or convalescent COVID-19. The specimen was peripheral blood. The chain is built from TRBV30 and TRBJ1-1; D gene ambiguous. The CDR3 sequence: CAWAGREAFF. In DNA, the CDR3 is TGTGCCTGGGCGGGCAGAGAAGCTTTCTTT.